This T cell receptor beta chain stems from a study of patients with pleural tuberculosis. This clonotype was seen only a few times. TCRdb re-derived calls from the reads in MiXCR, one entry per CDR3 protein. The data show some 48,000 distinct CDR3 sequences, less than 9.5% seen once. This CDR3 is 16 amino acids long. Germline lookup yields CDR1 SGHAT and CDR2 FQDESV (reference sequence). The V gene end was trimmed by 2 bases and the J gene end by 0 bases; junction bases not matched to a gene: 4. The receptor was isolated from a human donor with pleural tuberculosis. The chain is built from TRBV11-1 and TRBJ2-1, with 7 bases fitting TRBD2. Here the CDR3 reads CASSLSAGSSYNEQFF. CDR3 coding DNA: TGTGCCAGCAGCTTATCAGCGGGGAGCTCCTACAATGAGCAGTTCTTC.